The 24 T cell receptor beta chains presented below share a single source sample, sequenced in a study of T cell responses to AZD1222 COVID-19 vaccine. TCRdb keeps only in-frame clones here, not all; method: immunoSEQ multiplex PCR. The data hold approximately 97,000 clones, with 85% to 90% observed a single time. The material was peripheral blood, obtained on day 0 of AZD1222 vaccination. Receptor source: an adult in good health.

This clone was counted at least ten times. The gene calls are TRBV24-1 and TRBJ2-6; no firm D call. The length of the CDR3 is 16 residues. CDR1 is KGHDR and CDR2 is SFDVKD in the germline V gene. V lost 4 bases and J lost 0, with 9 bases in between. The CDR3 region is CATSESRSSGANVLTF. Here the CDR3 DNA reads TGTGCCACCAGTGAGTCGAGGTCCTCTGGGGCCAACGTCCTGACTTTC.

This rearrangement joins TRBV7-9 to TRBJ2-5, with 8 bases fitting TRBD1. Looked up from germline, CDR1 is SEHNR and CDR2 is FQNEAQ (reference sequence). CDR3 length: 16 residues. V dropped 3 bases and J dropped 3; count of bases not matched to a gene: 9. For the CDR3, the DNA is TGTGCCAGCAGCTTGAGGGCGGCAGGGGGCAAAGAGACCCAGTACTTC. It encodes CASSLRAAGGKETQYF.

V usage is TRBV24-1 and J usage is TRBJ1-2; tentatively, D is TRBD1 (5 bases). The germline V gene has CDR1 KGHDR and CDR2 SFDVKD. This CDR3 has 13 residues. V gave up 1 base and J gave up 8 bases, with 10 bases separating them. The CDR3 DNA reads TGTGCCACCAGTGATTTAGGGGCCGTCGGCTACACCTTC. Its translation is CATSDLGAVGYTF.

This chain joins TRBV9 and TRBJ1-1; D perhaps matches TRBD1 (5 bases). This CDR3 has 15 amino acids. Deletions cut 4 bases from V and 2 bases from J, with 15 bases between. Germline V gene sequence: CDR1 SGDLS, CDR2 YYNGEE. The CDR3 DNA reads as TGTGCCAGCAGCCCCCGGGACGGGGATAACACTGAAGCTTTCTTT. This translates into CASSPRDGDNTEAFF. Complete variable domain (other parts from reference TRBV9 and TRBJ1-1): DSGVTQTPKHLITATGQRVTLRCSPRSGDLSVYWYQQSLDQGLQFLIQYYNGEERAKGNILERFSAQQFPDLHSELNLSSLELGDSALYFCASSPRDGDNTEAFFGQGTRLTVV.

A few counts support this clone. J is TRBJ1-2 and V is TRBV20-1; 9 bases are a match to TRBD1. Germline V gene data show CDR1 as DFQATT and CDR2 as SNEGSKA (reference sequence). This CDR3 is 15 amino acids long. J lost 8 bases, V lost 3 bases, and 13 bases had no gene match. The CDR3 loop reads CSASGTGSINGGYTF. CDR3 sequence (DNA): TGCAGTGCTAGTGGGACAGGGTCGATCAATGGGGGCTACACCTTC.

The chain is built from TRBV6-5 and TRBJ2-3; 8 positions agree with TRBD2. The CDR3 is made up of 13 amino acids. The germline CDR1 and CDR2 sequences are MNHEY and SVGAGI. Trimming took 11 bases from V and 1 from J; bases not matched to a gene: 5. In DNA, the CDR3 is TGTGCCCTGAGGCGGGGGGGCACAGATACGCAGTATTTT. It translates to CALRRGGTDTQYF.

The V gene is TRBV6-5, the J gene TRBJ2-7, with D possibly matching TRBD1 (6 bases). The V end was cut by 6 bases, the J end by 6 bases, with 18 bases between. Germline V gene data show CDR1 as MNHEY and CDR2 as SVGAGI. This CDR3 comprises 14 residues. The CDR3 loop reads CASSPPGTGPEQYF. In nucleotides, the CDR3 is TGTGCCAGCAGCCCCCCCGGTACAGGGCCCGAGCAGTACTTC.

The genes are TRBV6-4 and TRBJ2-7; 7 bases agree with TRBD1. Losses at the gene ends were 7 bases for V and 6 bases for J; bases not matched to a gene: 18. Germline lookup yields CDR1 MRHNA and CDR2 SNTAGT. The length of the CDR3 is 16 residues. CDR3 DNA sequence: TGTGCCAGCATAACCCTACACAGGACAGGTACAGCCGAGCAGTACTTC. It is translated as CASITLHRTGTAEQYF.

The chain carries TRBV9 and TRBJ1-5, with TRBD1 identical over 10 bases. V was pared by 3 bases and J by 5 bases, with 2 bases of the junction left unmatched. CDR1 is SGDLS and CDR2 is YYNGEE in the germline V gene. The CDR3 is 14 amino acids. Here the CDR3 reads CASSGTGGHQPQHF. Written as DNA, the CDR3 is TGTGCCAGCAGCGGGACAGGGGGGCATCAGCCCCAGCATTTT.

This rearrangement joins TRBV27 to TRBJ1-5, with a tentative D call TRBD1 (5 bases). The CDR3 totals 17 residues. Germline V gene data show CDR1 as MNHEY and CDR2 as SMNVEV (reference sequence). Deletions cut 2 bases from V and 6 bases from J, with 20 bases between. The CDR3 DNA reads as TGTGCCAGCAGTTTAAATTCTGCCCTAGGGACGACTCAGCCCCAGCATTTT. As protein: CASSLNSALGTTQPQHF.

V usage is TRBV2 and J usage is TRBJ2-1; 12 positions agree with TRBD2. The CDR3 extends over 15 amino acids. Germline V gene lookup returns CDR1 SNHLY and CDR2 FYNNEI. With 4 bases clipped from V and 2 bases from J, the junction kept 0 bases outside the gene matches. For the CDR3, the DNA is TGTGCCAGCAGTGCTAGCGGGGGGGCCTACAATGAGCAGTTCTTC. Its protein product is CASSASGGAYNEQFF.

The chain links TRBV7-2 to TRBJ1-4; D unclear. The CDR3 loop spans 13 amino acids. Germline CDR1 SGHTA, CDR2 FQGNSA. V was cut by 4 bases and J by 7 bases, with 10 bases left in between. This CDR3 is CASSYPASEKLFF. CDR3 sequence (DNA): TGTGCCAGCAGCTACCCCGCGAGTGAAAAACTGTTTTTT.

The chain is built from TRBV19 and TRBJ1-5; 7 nucleotides match TRBD1. CDR1 is LNHDA and CDR2 is SQIVND in the germline V gene (reference sequence). Trimming cost V 4 bases and J 3 bases; bases outside gene matches: 3. CDR3 size: 14 residues. The CDR3 spells CASSTDRSNQPQHF. CDR3 in DNA: TGTGCCAGTAGTACGGACAGGTCCAATCAGCCCCAGCATTTT. The variable domain in full, with the rest retrieved from reference TRBV19 and TRBJ1-5, is DGGITQSPKYLFRKEGQNVTLSCEQNLNHDAMYWYRQDPGQGLRLIYYSQIVNDFQKGDIAEGYSVSREKKESFPLTVTSAQKNPTAFYLCASSTDRSNQPQHFGDGTRLSIL.

This clone was picked up one time. The chain couples TRBV14 to TRBJ2-1, with D perhaps matching TRBD1 or TRBD2 (6 bases each). Trimming removed 1 base from V and 7 bases from J, with 14 bases in between. Germline V CDR1 and CDR2: SGHDN, FVKESK. CDR3 length equals 15 residues. The chain's CDR3 is CASSQAGQGGNEQFF. The CDR3 bases are TGTGCCAGCAGCCAAGCGGGCCAAGGGGGGAATGAGCAGTTCTTC.

The gene calls are TRBV19 and TRBJ1-1, with 8 bases fitting TRBD1. V trimming: 4 bases; J trimming: 2 bases; junction bases outside the gene matches: 3. Germline lookup yields CDR1 LNHDA and CDR2 SQIVND (reference sequence). The CDR3 runs 14 residues. DNA of the CDR3: TGTGCCAGTAGTACCACAGGGGGTAACACTGAAGCTTTCTTT. This encodes CASSTTGGNTEAFF.

The rearrangement links TRBV18 to TRBJ1-4, with D hard to call. Trimming left V 3 bases short and J 2 bases short, with 7 bases between. CDR3 length: 14 amino acids. Germline V gene data show CDR1 as KGHSH and CDR2 as LQKENI. CDR3 sequence: CASSPISTNEKLFF. The CDR3 DNA sequence: TGTGCCAGCTCACCTATTTCGACTAATGAAAAACTGTTTTTT.

The chain has TRBV9 and TRBJ2-3; 8 nucleotides align to TRBD1. This CDR3 comprises 14 residues. Losses at the gene ends were 1 base for V and 6 bases for J; bases not matched to a gene: 4. Germline V CDR1 and CDR2: SGDLS, YYNGEE. The CDR3 bases are TGTGCCAGCAGCGTAACCACAGGGGGGGATACGCAGTATTTT. Its translation is CASSVTTGGDTQYF.

As concerns this clone: The junction differs from germline at one of its ends, possibly a read error. This sequence joins TRBV24-1 and TRBJ1-4, with no clear D. CDR3 length: 15 amino acids. Germline loops: CDR1 KGHDR, CDR2 SFDVKD. The CDR3 region is CATSDSTPSNEKLFF. CDR3 DNA sequence: TGTGCCACCAGCGATTCGACACCTTCTAATGAAAAACTGTTTTTT.

The chain is built from TRBV4-3 and TRBJ1-2; 8 nucleotides match TRBD1. Trimming removed 3 bases from V and 4 bases from J; junction bases left unmatched: 10. The CDR3 sequence is 16 residues long. Germline V gene data show CDR1 as LGHNA and CDR2 as YSLEER. The CDR3 spells CASSQEGTGASYGYTF. The CDR3 nucleotides are TGCGCCAGCAGCCAGGAAGGGACAGGAGCGTCCTATGGCTACACCTTC.

This rearrangement joins TRBV6-5 to TRBJ1-6; no firm D call. Trimming stripped 6 bases from V and 12 bases from J, with 9 bases between. Germline-derived CDR1 and CDR2 are MNHEY and SVGAGI. This CDR3 has 11 residues. CDR3 protein: CASRAGGPLHF. The DNA for the CDR3 is TGTGCCAGCAGAGCAGGTGGACCCCTCCACTTT.

V and J are TRBV5-4 and TRBJ2-2; TRBD1 might be the D (6 bases). The CDR3 has 13 residues. The germline gives CDR1 SGHNT, CDR2 YYREEE (reference sequence). Trimming stripped 1 base from V and 6 bases from J, with 7 bases between. In DNA form, the CDR3 reads TGTGCCAGCAGCTTGCCAGGGGCCGGGGAGCTGTTTTTT. Translating gives CASSLPGAGELFF.

The chain joins TRBV6-5 to TRBJ2-7; D call uncertain. The V gene's germline CDR1 is MNHEY and CDR2 SVGAGI. The CDR3 length is 14 residues. Trimming stripped 3 bases from V and 1 base from J, with 10 bases between. CDR3 residues: CASSYSGPSYEQYF. The CDR3 DNA reads as TGTGCCAGCAGTTATTCCGGGCCGTCCTACGAGCAGTACTTC.

This chain uses TRBV2 with TRBJ2-7, with a possible D match to TRBD2 (6 bases). The V end lost 6 bases, the J end lost 5 bases, and 11 bases lay between the germline ends. The germline CDR1 and CDR2 sequences are SNHLY and FYNNEI. The CDR3 has 12 amino acids. The CDR3 DNA follows: TGTGCCAGCAGGGGGGGATCCGACGAGCAGTACTTC. This translates into CASRGGSDEQYF.

This sequence joins TRBV30 and TRBJ1-2, with 7 nucleotides matching TRBD1. Germline V gene data show CDR1 as GTSNPN and CDR2 as SVGIG (reference sequence). The CDR3 length is 14 residues. Trimming removed 0 bases from V and 1 base from J; junction bases left unmatched: 2. Here the CDR3 DNA reads TGTGCCTGGAGTGTGGGACAGCATAACTATGGCTACACCTTC. As protein: CAWSVGQHNYGYTF.